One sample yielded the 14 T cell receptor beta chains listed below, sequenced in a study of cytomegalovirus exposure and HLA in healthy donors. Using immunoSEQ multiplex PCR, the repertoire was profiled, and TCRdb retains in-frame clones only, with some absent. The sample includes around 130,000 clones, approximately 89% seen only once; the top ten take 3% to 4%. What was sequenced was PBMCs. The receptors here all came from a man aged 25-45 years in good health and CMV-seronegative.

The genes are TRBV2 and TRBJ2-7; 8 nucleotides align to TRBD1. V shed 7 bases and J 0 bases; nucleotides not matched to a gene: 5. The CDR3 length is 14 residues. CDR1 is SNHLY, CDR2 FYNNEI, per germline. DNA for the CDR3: TGTGCCAGCAAGGGACAGGAAAGCTCCTACGAGCAGTACTTC. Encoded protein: CASKGQESSYEQYF.

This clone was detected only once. CDR3 sequence: CASSLGASEVYEQYF. For the CDR3, the DNA is TGCGCCAGCAGCTTGGGAGCTTCGGAGGTCTACGAGCAGTACTTC. This chain connects TRBV5-1 to TRBJ2-7, with D perhaps matching TRBD2 (5 bases). CDR3 length: 15 amino acids. V gave up 0 bases and J gave up 3 bases, with 13 bases separating them. CDR1 is SGHRS and CDR2 is YFSETQ in the germline V gene.

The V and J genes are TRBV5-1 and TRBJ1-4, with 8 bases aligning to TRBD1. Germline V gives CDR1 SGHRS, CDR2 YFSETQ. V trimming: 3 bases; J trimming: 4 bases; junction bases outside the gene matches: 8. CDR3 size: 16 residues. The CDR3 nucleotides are TGCGCCAGCAGCTCTACTCAGGGGGCCGGTAATGAAAAACTGTTTTTT. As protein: CASSSTQGAGNEKLFF.

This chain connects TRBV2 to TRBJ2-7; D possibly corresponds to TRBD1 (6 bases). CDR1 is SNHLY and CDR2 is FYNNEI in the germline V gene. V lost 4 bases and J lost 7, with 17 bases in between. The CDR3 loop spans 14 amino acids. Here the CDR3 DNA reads TGTGCCAGCAGTGCTCGAGACAGGCCTCGGGAGCAGTACTTC. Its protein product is CASSARDRPREQYF.

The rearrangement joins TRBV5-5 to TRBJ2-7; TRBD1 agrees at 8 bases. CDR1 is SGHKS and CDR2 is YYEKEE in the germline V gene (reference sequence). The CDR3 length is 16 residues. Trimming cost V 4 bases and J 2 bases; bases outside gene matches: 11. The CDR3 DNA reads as TGTGCCAGCAGCCCTACCAGGACAGGGAATCCCTACGAGCAGTACTTC. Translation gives CASSPTRTGNPYEQYF. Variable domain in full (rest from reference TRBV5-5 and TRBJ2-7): DAGVTQSPTHLIKTRGQQVTLRCSPISGHKSVSWYQQVLGQGPQFIFQYYEKEERGRGNFPDRFSARQFPNYSSELNVNALLLGDSALYLCASSPTRTGNPYEQYFGPGTRLTVT.

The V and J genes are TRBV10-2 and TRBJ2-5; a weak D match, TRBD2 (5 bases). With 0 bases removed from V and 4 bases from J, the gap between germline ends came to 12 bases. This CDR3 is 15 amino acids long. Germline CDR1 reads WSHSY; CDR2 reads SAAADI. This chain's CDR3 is CASSESLVGGETQYF. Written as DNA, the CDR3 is TGCGCCAGCAGTGAGTCGCTAGTCGGAGGAGAGACCCAGTACTTC.

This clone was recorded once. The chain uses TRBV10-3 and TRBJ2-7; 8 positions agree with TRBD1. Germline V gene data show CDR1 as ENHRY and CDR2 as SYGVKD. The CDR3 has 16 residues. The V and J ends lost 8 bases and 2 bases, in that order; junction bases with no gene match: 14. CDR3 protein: CAIQDRDLKVTYEQYF. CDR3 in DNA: TGTGCCATCCAGGACAGGGACCTTAAAGTAACCTACGAGCAGTACTTC.

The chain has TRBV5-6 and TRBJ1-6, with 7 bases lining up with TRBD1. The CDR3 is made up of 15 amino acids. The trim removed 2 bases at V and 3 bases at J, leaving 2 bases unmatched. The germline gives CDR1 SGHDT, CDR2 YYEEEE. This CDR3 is CASSLGGGYNSPLHF. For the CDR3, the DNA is TGTGCCAGCAGCTTAGGGGGCGGCTATAATTCACCCCTCCACTTT. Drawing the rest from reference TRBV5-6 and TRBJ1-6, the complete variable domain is DAGVTQSPTHLIKTRGQQVTLRCSPKSGHDTVSWYQQALGQGPQFIFQYYEEEERQRGNFPDRFSGHQFPNYSSELNVNALLLGDSALYLCASSLGGGYNSPLHFGNGTRLTVT.

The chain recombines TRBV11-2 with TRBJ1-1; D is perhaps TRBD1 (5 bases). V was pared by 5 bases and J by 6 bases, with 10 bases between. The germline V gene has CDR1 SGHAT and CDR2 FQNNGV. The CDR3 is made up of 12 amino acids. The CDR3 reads CASSRTTAEAFF. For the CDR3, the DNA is TGTGCCAGCAGCCGGACAACCGCTGAAGCTTTCTTT.

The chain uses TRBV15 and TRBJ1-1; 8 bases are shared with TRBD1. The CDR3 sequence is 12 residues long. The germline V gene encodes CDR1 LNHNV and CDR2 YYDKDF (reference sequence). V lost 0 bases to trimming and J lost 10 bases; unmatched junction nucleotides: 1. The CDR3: CATSRDDRGAFF. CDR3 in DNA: TGTGCCACCAGCAGAGATGACAGGGGAGCTTTCTTT. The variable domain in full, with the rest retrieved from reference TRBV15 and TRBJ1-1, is DAMVIQNPRYQVTQFGKPVTLSCSQTLNHNVMYWYQQKSSQAPKLLFHYYDKDFNNEADTPDNFQSRRPNTSFCFLDIRSPGLGDTAMYLCATSRDDRGAFFGQGTRLTVV.

CDR3 loop: CASSEGVGYGYTF. The DNA for the CDR3 is TGCGCCAGCAGTGAGGGAGTGGGCTATGGCTACACCTTC. This chain connects TRBV10-2 to TRBJ1-2; D remains ambiguous. The germline V gene has CDR1 WSHSY and CDR2 SAAADI. This CDR3 is built from 13 residues. V lost 2 bases and J lost 4, with 8 bases in between.

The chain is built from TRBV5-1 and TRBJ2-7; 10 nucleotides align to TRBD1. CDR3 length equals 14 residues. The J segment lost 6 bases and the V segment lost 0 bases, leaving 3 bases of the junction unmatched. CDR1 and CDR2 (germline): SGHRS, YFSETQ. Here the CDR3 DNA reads TGCGCCAGCAGCTTGGCGACAGGGGGCTTCGAGCAGTACTTC. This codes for CASSLATGGFEQYF.

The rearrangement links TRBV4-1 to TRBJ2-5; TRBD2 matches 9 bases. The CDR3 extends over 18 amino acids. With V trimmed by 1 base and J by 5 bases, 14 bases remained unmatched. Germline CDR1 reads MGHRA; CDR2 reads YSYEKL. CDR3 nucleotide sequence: TGCGCCAGCAGCCAAGCCCCGCGGGGCGGGGGGGTTCTCGAGACCCAGTACTTC. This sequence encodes CASSQAPRGGGVLETQYF.

Here the CDR3 reads CASSEGAGGIWRPYF. CDR3 DNA: TGTGCCAGCAGTGAAGGGGCGGGGGGTATCTGGCGCCCATACTTC. The genes are TRBV6-1 and TRBJ2-5; TRBD2 matches at 8 bases. This CDR3 has 15 residues. Trimming cost V 1 base and J 14 bases; bases outside gene matches: 15. Germline V gene data show CDR1 as MNHNS and CDR2 as SASEGT.